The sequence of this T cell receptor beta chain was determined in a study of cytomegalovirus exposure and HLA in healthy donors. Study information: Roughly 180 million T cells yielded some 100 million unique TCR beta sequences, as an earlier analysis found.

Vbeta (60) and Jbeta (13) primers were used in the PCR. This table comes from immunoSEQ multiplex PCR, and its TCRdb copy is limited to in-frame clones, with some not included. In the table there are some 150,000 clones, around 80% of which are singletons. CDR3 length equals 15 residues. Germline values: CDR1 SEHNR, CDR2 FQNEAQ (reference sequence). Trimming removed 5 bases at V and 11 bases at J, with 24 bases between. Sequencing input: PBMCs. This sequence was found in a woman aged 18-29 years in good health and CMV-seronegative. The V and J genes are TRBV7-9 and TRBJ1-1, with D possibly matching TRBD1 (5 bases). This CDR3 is CASSTYSGDSARAFF. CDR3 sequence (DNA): TGTGCCAGCAGCACATATTCGGGGGATTCGGCGCGGGCTTTCTTT.